This T cell receptor (beta chain) appears in the sequencing data of a study of identical twins. Study-wide points: Twin-shared out-of-frame alpha sequences were enriched for low generation probability. Abundant cord blood beta clonotypes carried fewer insertions; memory repertoires showed none.

CDR3 length: 15 residues. The germline CDR1 and CDR2 sequences are DFQATT and SNEGSKA (reference sequence). V lost 3 bases and J lost 9; bases outside the gene matches: 8. With respect to this clonotype: Its antigen is currently unknown.

Unique molecular identifiers were present on the cDNA, and a universal primer site came from template switching. Using its own MiXCR run on the 5' RACE reads, TCRdb lists one record per CDR3 protein. Of 1.5 million to 2 million distinct CDR3 sequences listed, less than 35% are singletons. Specimen: cord blood. The gene calls are TRBV20-1 and TRBJ2-1; 13 nucleotides agree with TRBD2. The sequence came from a newborn girl in good health. CDR3 in amino acids: CSASTLAGGPGEQFF. CDR3 nucleotide sequence: TGCAGTGCTAGCACACTAGCGGGAGGGCCTGGTGAGCAGTTCTTC.